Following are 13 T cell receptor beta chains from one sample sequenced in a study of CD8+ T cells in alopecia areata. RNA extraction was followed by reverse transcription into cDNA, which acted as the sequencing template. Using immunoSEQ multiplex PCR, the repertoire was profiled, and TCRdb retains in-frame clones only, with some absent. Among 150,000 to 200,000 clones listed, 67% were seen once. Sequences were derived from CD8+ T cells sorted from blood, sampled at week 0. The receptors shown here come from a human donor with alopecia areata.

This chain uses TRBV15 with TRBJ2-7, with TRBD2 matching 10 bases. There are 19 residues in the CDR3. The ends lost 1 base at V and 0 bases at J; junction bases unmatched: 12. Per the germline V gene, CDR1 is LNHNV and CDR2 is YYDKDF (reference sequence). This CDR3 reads CATSRGGVAGGSSSYEQYF. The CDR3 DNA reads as TGTGCCACCAGCAGAGGAGGGGTAGCGGGGGGCTCAAGCTCCTACGAGCAGTACTTC.

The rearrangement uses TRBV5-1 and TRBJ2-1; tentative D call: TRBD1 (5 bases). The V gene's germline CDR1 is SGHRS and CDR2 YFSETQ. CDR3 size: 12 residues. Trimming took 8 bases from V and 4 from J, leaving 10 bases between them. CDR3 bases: TGCGCCAGTCGAACAGGTTACAATGAGCAGTTCTTC. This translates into CASRTGYNEQFF.

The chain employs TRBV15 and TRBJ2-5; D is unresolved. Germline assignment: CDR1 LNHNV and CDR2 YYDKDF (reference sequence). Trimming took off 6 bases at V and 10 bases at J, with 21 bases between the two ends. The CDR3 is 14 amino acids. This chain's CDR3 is CATRHLGSPLRQYF. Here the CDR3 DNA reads TGTGCCACCAGGCACCTCGGATCCCCACTCCGCCAGTACTTC.

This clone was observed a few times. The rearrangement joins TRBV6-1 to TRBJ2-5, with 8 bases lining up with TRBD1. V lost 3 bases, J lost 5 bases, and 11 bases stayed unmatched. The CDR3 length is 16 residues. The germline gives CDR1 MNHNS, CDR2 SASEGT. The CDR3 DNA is TGTGCCAGCAGTGACCCCCGGACAGGGTACTACGAGACCCAGTACTTC. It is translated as CASSDPRTGYYETQYF.

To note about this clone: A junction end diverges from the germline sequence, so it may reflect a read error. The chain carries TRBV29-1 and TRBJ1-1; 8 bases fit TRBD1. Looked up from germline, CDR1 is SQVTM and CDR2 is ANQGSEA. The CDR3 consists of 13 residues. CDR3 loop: CSAEVDRAVFAFF. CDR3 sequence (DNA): TGCAGCGCTGAAGTGGACAGGGCCGTTTTCGCTTTCTTT.

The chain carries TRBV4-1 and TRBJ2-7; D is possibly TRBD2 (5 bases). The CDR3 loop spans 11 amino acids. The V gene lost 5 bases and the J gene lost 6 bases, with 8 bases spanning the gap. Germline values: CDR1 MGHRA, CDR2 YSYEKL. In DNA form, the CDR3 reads TGCGCCAGCAGCAAAGGGAGCGAGCAGTACTTC. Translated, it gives CASSKGSEQYF.

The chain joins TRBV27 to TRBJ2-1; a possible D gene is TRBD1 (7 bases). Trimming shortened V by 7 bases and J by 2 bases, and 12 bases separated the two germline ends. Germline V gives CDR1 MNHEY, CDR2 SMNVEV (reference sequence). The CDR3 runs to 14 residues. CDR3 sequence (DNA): TGTGCCAGCAATCAGGGGGGTCCCTACAATGAGCAGTTCTTC. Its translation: CASNQGGPYNEQFF.

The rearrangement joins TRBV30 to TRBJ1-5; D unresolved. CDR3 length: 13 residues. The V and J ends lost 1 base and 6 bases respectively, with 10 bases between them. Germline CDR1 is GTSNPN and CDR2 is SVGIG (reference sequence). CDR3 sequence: CAWSEGYGQPQHF. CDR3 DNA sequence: TGTGCCTGGAGTGAGGGTTACGGTCAGCCCCAGCATTTT.

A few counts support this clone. CDR3 in amino acids: CASSLQGSNQPQHF. The CDR3 nucleotides read TGTGCCAGCAGCTTACAGGGGAGCAATCAGCCCCAGCATTTT. The rearrangement uses TRBV11-2 and TRBJ1-5; maybe TRBD1 (6 bases). Per germline, CDR1 SGHAT and CDR2 FQNNGV. V was pared by 2 bases and J by 1 base, with 6 bases between. There are 14 residues in the CDR3.

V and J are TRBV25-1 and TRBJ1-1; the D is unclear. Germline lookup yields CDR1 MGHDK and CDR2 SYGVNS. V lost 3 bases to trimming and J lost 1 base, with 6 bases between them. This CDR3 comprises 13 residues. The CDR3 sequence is CASSEGGNTEAFF. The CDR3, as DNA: TGTGCCAGCAGTGAGGGCGGGAACACTGAAGCTTTCTTT.

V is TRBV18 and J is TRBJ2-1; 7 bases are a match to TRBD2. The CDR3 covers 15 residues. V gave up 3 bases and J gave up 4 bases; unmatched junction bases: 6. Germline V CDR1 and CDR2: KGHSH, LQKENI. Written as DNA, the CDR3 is TGTGCCAGCTCACCCCTCCGGGAGGCGTACAATGAGCAGTTCTTC. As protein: CASSPLREAYNEQFF.

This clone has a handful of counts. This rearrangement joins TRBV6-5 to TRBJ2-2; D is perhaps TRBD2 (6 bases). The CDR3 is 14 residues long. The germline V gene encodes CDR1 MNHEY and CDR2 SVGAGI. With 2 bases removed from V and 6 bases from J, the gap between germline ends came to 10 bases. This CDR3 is CASSYGLASGELFF. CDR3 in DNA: TGTGCCAGCAGTTACGGCCTAGCGTCCGGGGAGCTGTTTTTT.

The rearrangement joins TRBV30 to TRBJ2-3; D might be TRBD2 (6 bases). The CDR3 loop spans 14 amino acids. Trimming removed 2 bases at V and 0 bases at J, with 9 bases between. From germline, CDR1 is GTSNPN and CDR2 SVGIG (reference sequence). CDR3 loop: CAWSKGTSTDTQYF. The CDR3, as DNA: TGTGCCTGGAGTAAGGGGACTAGCACAGATACGCAGTATTTT.